A selection of T cell receptor beta chains follows, all from one sample in a study of OX40 agonist ivuxolimab in advanced cancers. Measured with immunoSEQ multiplex PCR; TCRdb has only the in-frame clones, and not every one. The sample records about 24,000 clones, roughly 80% being singletons. The input for sequencing was CD4+ or CD8+ T cells sorted from blood, taken in a trial of the OX40 agonist ivuxolimab. Receptors originate from an adult with an advanced solid tumor such as melanoma, head and neck, liver or kidney cancer. The CDR3 runs from the conserved cysteine through the conserved F or W. D genes are given only for firm matches. Expanded clones are given a class, and other clones once, few, many or no size at all.

V gene	clone size	J gene	D gene	CDR3 protein	CDR3 DNA
TRBV27	NA	TRBJ2-2	NA	CASSLSISMASDGGELFF	TGTGCCAGCAGTTTATCGATTTCCATGGCTAGCGACGGCGGGGAGCTGTTTTTT
TRBV6-6	NA	TRBJ1-6	NA	CASRTSSYNSPLHF	TGTGCCAGCAGGACTAGCTCCTATAATTCACCCCTCCACTTT
TRBV11-3	NA	TRBJ2-2	NA	CASSLREGGELFF	TGTGCCAGCAGCTTAAGGGAAGGCGGGGAGCTGTTTTTT
TRBV5-1	NA	TRBJ1-1	NA	CASSLVLNTEAFF	TGCGCCAGCAGCTTGGTCCTGAACACTGAAGCTTTCTTT
TRBV11-3	few	TRBJ1-1	NA	CASSLGIAEAFF	TGTGCCAGCAGCTTAGGGATAGCGGAAGCTTTCTTT
TRBV27	NA	TRBJ1-5	NA	CASSLLSASNQPQHF	TGTGCCAGCAGTTTACTCAGCGCAAGCAATCAGCCCCAGCATTTT
TRBV7-6	NA	TRBJ1-4	NA	CASSLGAAGYEKLFF	TGTGCCAGCAGCTTAGGTGCCGCTGGTTACGAAAAACTGTTTTTT
TRBV30	once	TRBJ1-3	TRBD1	CAWGTGLSNTIYF	TGTGCCTGGGGGACAGGACTCTCGAACACCATATATTTT
TRBV9	once	TRBJ2-5	TRBD1	CASSVGQGEETQYF	TGTGCCAGCAGCGTCGGACAGGGGGAAGAGACCCAGTACTTC
TRBV6-6	once	TRBJ2-1	NA	CASSYSFGQSEFF	TGTGCCAGCAGTTACTCTTTCGGACAGTCTGAGTTCTTC
TRBV10-1	NA	TRBJ2-1	NA	CASSASGQAYNEQFF	TGCGCCAGCAGTGCTAGCGGACAGGCCTACAATGAGCAGTTCTTC
TRBV5-1	NA	TRBJ2-7	NA	CASSSLGYEQYF	TGCGCCAGCAGTTCACTAGGGTACGAGCAGTACTTC
TRBV7-2	NA	TRBJ2-5	TRBD1	CASSPGQGAQETQYF	TGTGCCAGCAGTCCCGGACAGGGGGCTCAGGAGACCCAGTACTTC
TRBV11-2	NA	TRBJ2-3	TRBD1	CASSSSRDRTTQYF	TGTGCCAGCAGCTCATCAAGGGACAGAACGACGCAGTATTTT
TRBV2	few	TRBJ2-7	NA	CASSDWDYEQYF	TGTGCCAGCAGTGATTGGGACTACGAGCAGTACTTC
TRBV5-5	NA	TRBJ2-1	TRBD2	CASSYRLLAGALGSYNEQFF	TGTGCCAGCAGCTACCGCTTACTAGCGGGGGCTTTGGGCTCCTACAATGAGCAGTTCTTC
TRBV7-6	NA	TRBJ2-2	NA	CASSPHGGYSGNTGELFF	TGTGCCAGCAGCCCCCATGGGGGGTACAGTGGGAACACCGGGGAGCTGTTTTTT
TRBV20-1	few	TRBJ1-2	NA	CSVAVDYGYTF	TGCAGTGTGGCAGTCGACTATGGCTACACCTTC
TRBV5-1	NA	TRBJ1-1	TRBD1	CASSLRQGENTEAFF	TGCGCCAGCAGCTTGAGACAGGGGGAGAACACTGAAGCTTTCTTT
TRBV5-5	few	TRBJ1-5	NA	CASSLVGLDNQPQHF	TGTGCCAGCAGCTTGGTGGGGCTGGATAATCAGCCCCAGCATTTT
TRBV30	NA	TRBJ1-2	TRBD1	CAWTTQGGLGYTF	TGTGCCTGGACCACCCAAGGGGGCCTTGGCTACACCTTC
TRBV11-2	once	TRBJ2-7	NA	CASSGGLSASYEQYF	TGTGCCAGCAGCGGGGGACTTTCCGCCTCCTACGAGCAGTACTTC
TRBV5-5	NA	TRBJ1-1	NA	CASQNGYTEAFF	TGTGCCAGCCAAAACGGGTACACTGAAGCTTTCTTT
TRBV27	few	TRBJ1-2	NA	CASSLKDPGGASYGYTF	TGTGCCAGCAGTTTAAAGGACCCGGGAGGGGCGTCATATGGCTACACCTTC
TRBV28	NA	TRBJ2-1	NA	CASSLPNAGNRIENEQFF	TGTGCCAGCAGTTTACCTAACGCGGGGAACAGAATAGAGAATGAGCAGTTCTTC
TRBV28	NA	TRBJ1-4	NA	CASSLVYNEKLFF	TGTGCCAGCAGTTTGGTCTATAATGAAAAACTGTTTTTT
TRBV28	NA	TRBJ1-4	NA	CASSHAEGPGNEKLFF	TGTGCCAGCAGTCACGCAGAGGGACCGGGCAATGAAAAACTGTTTTTT
TRBV6-1	few	TRBJ1-3	NA	CASPQASGNTIYF	TGTGCCAGCCCCCAGGCCTCTGGAAACACCATATATTTT
TRBV6-5	NA	TRBJ2-1	NA	CASSPGQQQFF	TGTGCCAGCAGCCCCGGACAGCAGCAGTTCTTC
TRBV5-1	few	TRBJ2-7	TRBD1	CASSSRDGTGRWYEQYF	TGCGCCAGCAGCTCCAGGGACGGGACAGGGAGGTGGTACGAGCAGTACTTC
TRBV6-1	NA	TRBJ1-2	NA	CASSPAGGYTF	TGTGCCAGCAGTCCGGCGGGTGGCTACACCTTC
TRBV11-2	NA	TRBJ2-7	NA	CASSLGQIGSYEQYF	TGTGCCAGCAGCTTAGGACAGATAGGATCCTACGAGCAGTACTTC
TRBV7-9	NA	TRBJ1-5	NA	CASSLRRGPGINQPQHF	TGTGCCAGCAGCCTACGAAGGGGACCAGGAATCAATCAGCCCCAGCATTTT
TRBV14	NA	TRBJ1-1	NA	CASSPWGGVSDTEAFF	TGTGCCAGCAGCCCCTGGGGGGGGGTTAGTGACACTGAAGCTTTCTTT
TRBV30	NA	TRBJ2-7	TRBD1	CAWTPGQGKTYEQYF	TGTGCCTGGACCCCGGGACAGGGAAAGACCTACGAGCAGTACTTC
TRBV7-9	NA	TRBJ2-5	NA	CASSLGGGGPQETQYF	TGTGCCAGCAGCTTAGGGGGAGGGGGACCTCAAGAGACCCAGTACTTC
TRBV5-6	NA	TRBJ2-5	NA	CASSLQGLQETQYF	TGTGCCAGCAGCTTGCAGGGGCTCCAAGAGACCCAGTACTTC
TRBV19	NA	TRBJ1-5	NA	CASSIEQARGANQPQHF	TGTGCCAGTAGTATAGAGCAGGCTCGGGGAGCAAATCAGCCCCAGCATTTT
TRBV7-9	NA	TRBJ2-6	NA	CASSLQNGNVLTF	TGTGCCAGCAGCTTACAAAACGGAAACGTCCTGACTTTC
TRBV5-1	NA	TRBJ1-1	TRBD1	CASSLGYRDRATMNTEAFF	TGCGCCAGCAGCTTGGGGTACCGGGACAGGGCCACAATGAACACTGAAGCTTTCTTT
TRBV7-6	NA	TRBJ1-4	NA	CASSFLGGGNEKLFF	TGTGCCAGCAGCTTCTTGGGGGGCGGGAATGAAAAACTGTTTTTT
TRBV15	few	TRBJ2-7	NA	CATSRDRGREQYF	TGTGCCACCAGCAGAGATAGAGGGCGCGAGCAGTACTTC
TRBV29-1	few	TRBJ1-2	TRBD1	CSVGTGANYGYTF	TGCAGCGTTGGGACAGGAGCTAACTATGGCTACACCTTC
TRBV28	NA	TRBJ2-5	NA	CASSSSGTSQTQYF	TGTGCCAGCAGTTCCTCCGGGACATCGCAGACCCAGTACTTC